These 15 T cell receptor beta chains came from one sample sequenced in a study of regulatory dendritic cells for organ transplantation. The table came from immunoSEQ multiplex PCR; TCRdb's copy has only in-frame clones and leaves some out. The sample lists around 19,000 clones, roughly 88% occurring once. For these receptors, no antigen is known. Sorted subsets were CFSE-labeled and cultured less than 6 days with allogeneic dendritic cells. The sample taken for sequencing was naive CD4+ T cells from blood cultured with regulatory dendritic cells. Subset defined: CD45RA+ naive T cells. All receptors come from a human donor in good health.

The chain has TRBV10-1 and TRBJ2-3, with D possibly called TRBD1 or TRBD2 (6 bases each). Germline assignment: CDR1 WNHNN and CDR2 SYGVQD (reference sequence). V dropped 3 bases and J dropped 6 bases, with 13 bases sitting between them. There are 14 residues in the CDR3. The CDR3 region has the DNA TGCGCCAGCAGTGATGCGGGACATCGTGATACGCAGTATTTT. Translating gives CASSDAGHRDTQYF.

This clone appeared once. The rearrangement joins TRBV4-2 to TRBJ1-6; no clear D. The CDR3 loop spans 18 amino acids. The germline gives CDR1 LGHNA, CDR2 YNFKEQ. The V gene lost 4 bases and the J gene lost 0 bases, with 16 bases spanning the gap. The CDR3 loop is CASSPGQGMSSYNSPLHF. The DNA of the CDR3 is TGTGCCAGCAGCCCCGGGCAAGGAATGAGCTCCTATAATTCACCCCTCCACTTT.

The chain is built from TRBV28 and TRBJ1-2, with 7 bases aligning to TRBD1. Germline CDR1 and CDR2: MDHEN and SYDVKM. The CDR3 spans 16 residues. J lost 2 bases, V lost 3 bases, and 9 bases had no gene match. The CDR3 DNA sequence: TGTGCCAGCAGTTTTCCACAGGGGACTACAAACTATGGCTACACCTTC. Encoded protein: CASSFPQGTTNYGYTF.

Details on this clone: Given the absence of the conserved phenylalanine or tryptophan at the CDR3 end, a read error is likely. The DNA is left out, because the CDR3 cannot be placed on it with certainty; the CDR3 is given as TCRdb lists it. V gene TRBV5-4 combines with J gene TRBJ2-7; the listed D gene, TRBD1, was not tested against the DNA. The CDR3 length is 11 residues, termini included. Germline V CDR1 and CDR2: SGHNT, YYREEE (reference sequence). CDR3 sequence reads: CASSLNGSGWC.

This chain links TRBV2 with TRBJ2-1, with 10 bases identical to TRBD2. CDR1 and CDR2 from the germline V gene are SNHLY and FYNNEI. Trimming took 1 base from V and 9 from J; bases not matched to a gene: 6. The length of the CDR3 is 15 residues. As DNA, the CDR3 is TGTGCCAGCAGTGAAGGTCTAGCGGGAGTGGGTGAGCAGTTCTTC. Translation gives CASSEGLAGVGEQFF.

The chain recombines TRBV6-5 with TRBJ2-2; D is undetermined. Trimming shortened V by 0 bases and J by 2 bases, and 7 bases separated the two germline ends. The CDR3 is made up of 15 amino acids. Germline V gives CDR1 MNHEY, CDR2 SVGAGI. Written as DNA, the CDR3 is TGTGCCAGCAGTTACTCTACTCGAAACACCGGGGAGCTGTTTTTT. Encoded protein: CASSYSTRNTGELFF.

In nucleotides, the CDR3 is TGTGCCAGCTCGCGGCTAGCGGGATTTATAAGCTCCTACAATGAGCAGTTCTTC. This sequence encodes CASSRLAGFISSYNEQFF. The chain joins TRBV11-2 to TRBJ2-1; 9 nucleotides match TRBD2. V shed 8 bases, J shed 0 bases, and the junction held 14 bases outside the gene matches. CDR3 length equals 18 residues. Germline V CDR1 and CDR2: SGHAT, FQNNGV.

The sample holds one count of this clone. The chain is built from TRBV5-8 and TRBJ2-5; perhaps D is TRBD1 or TRBD2 (6 bases each). The CDR3 runs 15 residues. Germline loops: CDR1 SGHTS, CDR2 YDEGEE. The V gene lost 3 bases and the J gene lost 5 bases, with 17 bases spanning the gap. DNA of the CDR3: TGTGCCAGCAGCTCGGGAGTGGGGGCTCGGGAGACCCAGTACTTC. Translated: CASSSGVGARETQYF.

The CDR3 sequence: CASTLVGGNEQFF. As DNA, the CDR3 is TGTGCCAGCACCCTAGTGGGGGGCAATGAGCAGTTCTTC. The chain combines TRBV7-2 with TRBJ2-1; tentative D call: TRBD2 (6 bases). The CDR3 is 13 residues long. The germline gives CDR1 SGHTA, CDR2 FQGNSA. Trimming took off 7 bases at V and 6 bases at J, with 13 bases between the two ends.

This clone was detected only once. The chain couples TRBV7-8 to TRBJ1-1; possibly TRBD1 for D (5 bases). V was trimmed by 3 bases and J by 5 bases, leaving 7 bases between them. In germline, CDR1 is SGHVS, CDR2 FQNEAQ. This CDR3 has 12 residues. The CDR3 coding sequence is TGTGCCAGCAGCTTGGGACCTACTGAAGCTTTCTTT. This codes for CASSLGPTEAFF. The full variable domain, in which reference TRBV7-8 and TRBJ1-1 provide the parts outside the CDR3, is GAGVSQSPRYKVAKRGQDVALRCDPISGHVSLFWYQQALGQGPEFLTYFQNEAQLDKSGLPSDRFFAERPEGSVSTLKIQRTQQEDSAVYLCASSLGPTEAFFGQGTRLTVV.

In the case of this clone: Compared with germline, one end of the junction differs, possibly owing to a read error. The rearrangement joins TRBV9 to TRBJ1-1; a weak D match, TRBD1 (5 bases). The CDR3 loop spans 15 amino acids. Germline CDR1 reads SGDLS; CDR2 reads YYNGEE. CDR3: CASSVVSGTVKTLTF. The CDR3 nucleotides are TGTGCCAGCAGCGTAGTTTCGGGGACGGTCAAAACCCTCACCTTT. Supplemented by reference TRBV9 and TRBJ1-1, the full variable domain reads DSGVTQTPKHLITATGQRVTLRCSPRSGDLSVYWYQQSLDQGLQFLIQYYNGEERAKGNILERFSAQQFPDLHSELNLSSLELGDSALYFCASSVVSGTVKTLTFGQGTRLTVV.

CDR3 in amino acids: CAWSVLGLYTF. CDR3 nucleotide sequence: TGTGCCTGGAGTGTACTAGGACTCTACACCTTC. The chain employs TRBV30 and TRBJ1-2; D remains unclear. V lost 0 bases, J lost 10 bases, and 9 bases lay in between. CDR1 GTSNPN and CDR2 SVGIG come from the germline V gene (reference sequence). The CDR3 is 11 amino acids.

A few counts support this clone. The V call is TRBV4-2, the J call TRBJ1-2; TRBD1 matches at 7 bases. V shed 5 bases and J 5 bases; nucleotides not matched to a gene: 8. From germline, CDR1 is LGHNA and CDR2 YNFKEQ. The length of the CDR3 is 14 residues. The CDR3 loop is CASSYGQGEYGYTF. CDR3 coding DNA: TGTGCCAGCAGCTACGGGCAGGGGGAATATGGCTACACCTTC.

This clone came up a few times. The chain links TRBV7-8 to TRBJ1-5, with D uncertain. Trimming left V 5 bases short and J 4 bases short, with 18 bases between. The CDR3 consists of 16 residues. From germline, CDR1 is SGHVS and CDR2 FQNEAQ. The CDR3 DNA sequence: TGTGCCAGCAGCGCCGTCCAGGCCCAACTAAATCAGCCCCAGCATTTT. Translating it yields CASSAVQAQLNQPQHF.

The chain recombines TRBV28 with TRBJ1-1; D is unresolved. V was trimmed by 3 bases and J by 9 bases, leaving 8 bases between them. The CDR3 sequence is 11 residues long. Germline loops: CDR1 MDHEN, CDR2 SYDVKM. DNA of the CDR3: TGTGCCAGCAGTTTTCCCACCCAAGCTTTCTTT. Encoded protein: CASSFPTQAFF.